This record looks at one T cell receptor (beta chain) sequence and its context. Authors' data handling: Nucleated cell counts were estimated from reference gene primer amplification. The assay was immunoSEQ multiplex PCR, and TCRdb's table has in-frame clones only and misses some. Clonal size and the V and J genes are those of that table, whereas D and trimming came from the DNA. The sample carries under 300,000 clones, roughly 81% recorded once. The CDR3 is 16 amino acids. The germline V gene has CDR1 SGHRS and CDR2 YFSETQ. The J segment lost 1 base and the V segment lost 4 bases, leaving 8 bases of the junction unmatched. Everyone who took part was about 18 to 89 years old, and they came from fewer than 25 US areas. This sample is drawn from a study of blood T cell repertoires in COVID-19. Whole-study context: Nucleic acid was either cDNA or gDNA, and it came from T cells, B-cell-depleted T cells, or PBMCs.

The TCR originated in a woman between 50 and 59 years old who had been exposed to COVID-19. Sequencing was done on a sample of PBMCs or T cells enriched from blood (not recorded which). The rearrangement links TRBV5-1 to TRBJ2-3; 8 bases align to TRBD1. As DNA, the CDR3 is TGCGCCAGCAGCACTGACAGGGGTTACGGCACAGATACGCAGTATTTT. This codes for CASSTDRGYGTDTQYF.